This TCR beta chain was recovered during a study of blood T cell repertoires in COVID-19. V gave up 0 bases and J gave up 1 base, with 7 bases separating them. The CDR3 has 14 residues. Germline V gives CDR1 SGHRS, CDR2 YFSETQ. Assay: immunoSEQ multiplex PCR; the TCRdb copy retains only in-frame clones and omits some. The sample includes about 97,000 clones, more than 75% of them seen just once. In its sample, this clone was seen once. This sample includes further DNA sequences coding for the same CDR3. Sequencing was done on a sample of peripheral blood. The origin of this receptor is a man in his fifties with active or convalescent COVID-19. The gene calls are TRBV5-1 and TRBJ1-1, with no clear D. The CDR3 region is CASSLGGPNTEAFF. The CDR3 DNA sequence: TGCGCCAGCAGCTTGGGAGGCCCGAACACTGAAGCTTTCTTT.